These 27 T cell receptor beta chains were all obtained from the same sample, sequenced in a study of radiation and T cells in renal cell carcinoma. Noted time point: baseline pretreatment blood. Treatment: 15 Gy SBRT to primary tumor, nephrectomy 4 weeks later. The data were produced by immunoSEQ multiplex PCR, yet TCRdb's version contains in-frame clones alone and is incomplete. The profile covers approximately 100,000 clones, with roughly 90% appearing a single time and approximately 8.4% taken by the ten largest. The sequences come from blood, collected from a patient whose treatment included radiotherapy and nephrectomy. The receptor source for this set is a man aged 50 or older with renal cell carcinoma.

The chain couples TRBV21-1 to TRBJ1-2. TRBV21-1 is a listed pseudogene. This CDR3 contains 15 residues. The CDR3 sequence is CASSKARRAGRGYTF. CDR3 DNA sequence: TGTGCCAGCAGCAAAGCCCGCCGGGCAGGACGTGGCTACACCTTC.

This chain links TRBV6-1 with TRBJ2-4, with a tentative D call TRBD2 (7 bases). Germline loops: CDR1 MNHNS, CDR2 SASEGT. There are 15 residues in the CDR3. V shed 6 bases and J shed 7 bases, with 19 bases lying between them. CDR3 residues: CASRAVGGPLNIQYF. For the CDR3, the DNA is TGTGCCAGCAGGGCCGTGGGGGGGCCACTCAACATTCAGTACTTC.

Here the CDR3 DNA reads TGTGCCAGCAGTTTTGGTCCAGGGGACGAGCAGTACTTC. Amino acid sequence: CASSFGPGDEQYF. The V and J genes are TRBV28 and TRBJ2-7; D may be TRBD1 (6 bases). V lost 3 bases, J lost 5 bases, and 11 bases lay in between. This CDR3 has 13 residues. Germline loops: CDR1 MDHEN, CDR2 SYDVKM.

This clone has more than one count but fewer than ten. The rearrangement joins TRBV9 to TRBJ2-2, with D uncertain. CDR1 and CDR2 from the germline V gene are SGDLS and YYNGEE. V was trimmed by 2 bases and J by 3 bases, leaving 5 bases between them. The CDR3 is 13 residues long. This CDR3 is CASSVTDTGELFF. The CDR3 DNA sequence: TGTGCCAGCAGCGTCACGGACACCGGGGAGCTGTTTTTT.

This chain uses TRBV19 with TRBJ2-1; TRBD2 matches 7 bases. Germline V CDR1 and CDR2: LNHDA, SQIVND (reference sequence). V shed 3 bases and J 0 bases; nucleotides not matched to a gene: 5. CDR3 size: 16 residues. CDR3 in amino acids: CASSIGTGGSYNEQFF. The DNA for the CDR3 is TGTGCCAGTAGTATTGGGACGGGGGGCTCCTACAATGAGCAGTTCTTC.

This rearrangement joins TRBV14 to TRBJ2-5; D is possibly TRBD2 (6 bases). Germline V lookup: CDR1 SGHDN, CDR2 FVKESK. The CDR3 has 15 amino acids. Deletions cut 5 bases from V and 3 bases from J, with 16 bases between. CDR3 coding DNA: TGTGCCAGCAGCTACGGGGCTGGCGGGGAAGAGACCCAGTACTTC. Protein product: CASSYGAGGEETQYF.

The J gene is TRBJ1-2, the V gene TRBV5-8, with D tentatively TRBD1 (6 bases). In germline, CDR1 is SGHTS, CDR2 YDEGEE. The CDR3 consists of 15 residues. Between the trimmed V and J ends, which lost 2 bases and 0 bases, there was a span of 11 bases. The CDR3 DNA reads TGTGCCAGCAGCTTAGGACAGTTAGCTAACTATGGCTACACCTTC. It yields the protein CASSLGQLANYGYTF.

The rearrangement uses TRBV7-9 and TRBJ2-6; 8 positions agree with TRBD1. The CDR3 runs to 18 residues. Germline CDR1 and CDR2: SEHNR and FQNEAQ (reference sequence). Trimming at V came to 6 bases and at J to 0 bases, leaving 10 bases not matched to a gene. The CDR3 DNA is TGTGCCAGCAGAGCTCCGGGACAGGCGCACTCTGGGGCCAACGTCCTGACTTTC. Protein product: CASRAPGQAHSGANVLTF.

The CDR3 DNA reads as TGTGCCAGCAGCTTAACCCCTGCAGGGGGGAATGGAAACACCATATATTTT. Its translation: CASSLTPAGGNGNTIYF. V gene TRBV7-2 combines with J gene TRBJ1-3; 7 bases agree with TRBD1. V lost 2 bases, J lost 3 bases, and 10 bases stayed unmatched. The CDR3 is 17 residues long. The germline CDR1 and CDR2 sequences are SGHTA and FQGNSA.

V gene TRBV5-1 combines with J gene TRBJ2-7; no clear D. The CDR3 is 14 amino acids. Germline CDR1 and CDR2: SGHRS and YFSETQ. Trimming stripped 2 bases from V and 3 bases from J, with 12 bases between. CDR3 sequence: CASSFLTDFYEQYF. CDR3 bases: TGCGCCAGCAGCTTCTTAACGGATTTCTACGAGCAGTACTTC.

The rearrangement links TRBV19 to TRBJ2-7; D may match TRBD1 or TRBD2 (5 bases each). The ends were cut back, 3 bases at V and 1 base at J, with 7 bases in the middle. CDR1 LNHDA and CDR2 SQIVND come from the germline V gene (reference sequence). There are 13 residues in the CDR3. The CDR3 DNA is TGTGCCAGTAGTATTTGGGGGTCCTACGAGCAGTACTTC. This codes for CASSIWGSYEQYF.

The J gene is TRBJ1-1, the V gene TRBV5-1, with 7 bases fitting TRBD1. This CDR3 is built from 17 residues. Germline loops: CDR1 SGHRS, CDR2 YFSETQ. Trimming removed 0 bases from V and 0 bases from J; junction bases left unmatched: 8. The DNA of the CDR3 is TGCGCCAGCAGCTTGGGACAGGGAGGAGTCGTGAACACTGAAGCTTTCTTT. It translates to CASSLGQGGVVNTEAFF.

This clone was picked up one time. V is TRBV7-2 and J is TRBJ2-3, with 7 bases matching TRBD1. This CDR3 spans 15 amino acids. Germline loops: CDR1 SGHTA, CDR2 FQGNSA. The ends lost 1 base at V and 5 bases at J; junction bases unmatched: 6. In nucleotides, the CDR3 is TGTGCCAGCAGCTTAGTCGGGACAGAAAAAGATACGCAGTATTTT. Translated: CASSLVGTEKDTQYF.

This rearrangement joins TRBV19 to TRBJ2-7; a possible D gene is TRBD1 (6 bases). With 5 bases removed from V and 3 bases from J, the gap between germline ends came to 17 bases. The V gene's germline CDR1 is LNHDA and CDR2 SQIVND (reference sequence). CDR3 size: 15 residues. This CDR3 is CASSFGRDTFYEQYF. The DNA for the CDR3 is TGTGCCAGTAGTTTTGGTCGGGACACTTTCTACGAGCAGTACTTC.

The V and J genes are TRBV6-1 and TRBJ2-7, with D possibly TRBD1 on 5 matching bases. V lost 6 bases to trimming and J lost 5 bases, with 14 bases between them. Germline loops: CDR1 MNHNS, CDR2 SASEGT. The CDR3 runs to 13 residues. DNA of the CDR3: TGTGCCAGCAGCCGGCAGGGTGTACACGAGCAGTACTTC. Translation gives CASSRQGVHEQYF.

This chain links TRBV15 with TRBJ1-1; tentative D call: TRBD1 (5 bases). The CDR3 spans 13 residues. CDR1 and CDR2 (germline): LNHNV, YYDKDF (reference sequence). The V end lost 3 bases, the J end lost 3 bases, and 8 bases lay between the germline ends. CDR3 bases: TGTGCCACCAGCAGCAGGGCATACACTGAAGCTTTCTTT. This translates into CATSSRAYTEAFF.

The genes are TRBV2 and TRBJ1-1, with TRBD1 matching 9 bases. The CDR3 contains 13 residues. Trimming removed 6 bases from V and 10 bases from J; junction bases left unmatched: 9. Per the germline V gene, CDR1 is SNHLY and CDR2 is FYNNEI. The CDR3 sequence: CASRMTGGKAAFF. The CDR3 bases are TGTGCCAGCAGGATGACAGGGGGGAAGGCAGCTTTCTTT. Full variable domain (missing parts from reference TRBV2 and TRBJ1-1): EPEVTQTPSHQVTQMGQEVILRCVPISNHLYFYWYRQILGQKVEFLVSFYNNEISEKSEIFDDQFSVERPDGSNFTLKIRSTKLEDSAMYFCASRMTGGKAAFFGQGTRLTVV.

This clone was seen only once. The genes are TRBV25-1 and TRBJ2-7; D is uncertain. The ends were cut back, 4 bases at V and 3 bases at J, with 4 bases in the middle. The CDR3 extends over 11 amino acids. The germline V gene encodes CDR1 MGHDK and CDR2 SYGVNS. This chain's CDR3 is CASSVYYEQYF. The DNA for the CDR3 is TGTGCCAGCAGTGTCTACTACGAGCAGTACTTC.

In DNA, the CDR3 is TGCGCCAGCAGGGTCGGGGGGCAAGAGACCCAGTACTTC. The encoded protein is CASRVGGQETQYF. The chain has TRBV5-1 and TRBJ2-5; 7 bases match TRBD2. Germline V gene lookup returns CDR1 SGHRS and CDR2 YFSETQ. V was pared by 5 bases and J by 2 bases, with 3 bases of the junction left unmatched. The CDR3 has 13 residues.

J is TRBJ2-3 and V is TRBV7-3; no firm D call. This CDR3 is built from 13 residues. V shed 5 bases and J shed 10 bases, with 16 bases lying between them. Germline CDR1 and CDR2: SGHTA and FQGTGA. The CDR3 loop reads CASSPSGLVPQYF. Written as DNA, the CDR3 is TGTGCCAGCAGCCCTAGTGGTTTGGTGCCGCAGTATTTT.

The chain carries TRBV5-4 and TRBJ1-3, with D perhaps TRBD1 (6 bases). This CDR3 is 17 amino acids long. Germline values: CDR1 SGHNT, CDR2 YYREEE (reference sequence). Trimming took 4 bases from V and 1 from J, leaving 18 bases between them. The CDR3 DNA reads as TGTGCCAGCAGCCTCGGTAGCCAGGGGCCGTCTGGAAACACCATATATTTT. Protein sequence: CASSLGSQGPSGNTIYF.

The chain uses TRBV5-1 and TRBJ2-3; D is unresolved. Germline V gene sequence: CDR1 SGHRS, CDR2 YFSETQ. CDR3 length equals 13 residues. Trimming took off 0 bases at V and 5 bases at J, with 7 bases between the two ends. In DNA form, the CDR3 reads TGCGCCAGCAGCTTGGAGGGTGGAGATACGCAGTATTTT. Its translation is CASSLEGGDTQYF.

The V and J genes are TRBV28 and TRBJ1-2; D is perhaps TRBD1 (6 bases). Germline V gene sequence: CDR1 MDHEN, CDR2 SYDVKM. V lost 5 bases and J 8 bases, leaving 18 bases between the germline ends. The CDR3 length is 14 residues. CDR3 sequence (DNA): TGTGCCAGCAGTCCTCCCAGTGGGGGCTGGGGCTACACCTTC. Its protein product is CASSPPSGGWGYTF.

The chain recombines TRBV5-1 with TRBJ1-5; no firm D call. Per the germline V gene, CDR1 is SGHRS and CDR2 is YFSETQ. The CDR3 spans 15 residues. V shed 2 bases and J shed 0 bases, with 9 bases lying between them. The CDR3 spells CASSLGGISNQPQHF. The CDR3 region has the DNA TGCGCCAGCAGCTTAGGCGGGATTAGCAATCAGCCCCAGCATTTT.

V usage is TRBV6-5 and J usage is TRBJ1-1, with no clear D. CDR1 is MNHEY and CDR2 is SVGAGI in the germline V gene. V was pared by 2 bases and J by 3 bases, with 10 bases between. The CDR3 loop spans 14 amino acids. The CDR3 protein is CASSYGRLHTEAFF. The CDR3 bases are TGTGCCAGCAGTTACGGGCGTTTGCACACTGAAGCTTTCTTT.

The chain employs TRBV7-9 and TRBJ1-2; D is unclear. V was pared by 3 bases and J by 4 bases, with 6 bases between. Germline V gene sequence: CDR1 SEHNR, CDR2 FQNEAQ (reference sequence). This CDR3 is built from 12 residues. The CDR3 spells CASSLEVYGYTF. In DNA, the CDR3 is TGTGCCAGCAGCTTGGAGGTCTATGGCTACACCTTC.

The chain carries TRBV14 and TRBJ1-4; TRBD1 aligns across 9 bases. This CDR3 has 15 amino acids. Germline CDR1 SGHDN, CDR2 FVKESK. The V gene end was trimmed by 3 bases and the J gene end by 8 bases; junction bases not matched to a gene: 7. The CDR3 DNA is TGTGCCAGCAGCCAGATGGGACAGGGACGCGAAAAACTGTTTTTT. Translation gives CASSQMGQGREKLFF. Combining the CDR3 with reference TRBV14 and TRBJ1-4 gives the whole variable domain EAGVTQFPSHSVIEKGQTVTLRCDPISGHDNLYWYRRVMGKEIKFLLHFVKESKQDESGMPNNRFLAERTGGTYSTLKVQPAELEDSGVYFCASSQMGQGREKLFFGSGTQLSVL.